This T cell receptor (beta chain) stems from a study of blood T cell repertoires in COVID-19. TCRdb keeps only in-frame clones here, not all; method: immunoSEQ multiplex PCR. The table lists a few hundred thousand clones, 86% of them singletons, with 5.5% to 6.5% in the top ten. The CDR3 is made up of 14 amino acids. Per the germline V gene, CDR1 is SGHNT and CDR2 is YENEEA. Trimming at V came to 5 bases and at J to 2 bases, leaving 4 bases not matched to a gene. The sample consisted of peripheral blood. The chain is built from TRBV11-3 and TRBJ2-7, with 9 nucleotides matching TRBD2. The TCR comes from a man between 60 and 75 years old with acute or convalescent COVID-19. Here the CDR3 DNA reads TGTGCCAGCAGCCGGCGGGAGGGAACCTACGAGCAGTACTTC. This gives the protein CASSRREGTYEQYF.